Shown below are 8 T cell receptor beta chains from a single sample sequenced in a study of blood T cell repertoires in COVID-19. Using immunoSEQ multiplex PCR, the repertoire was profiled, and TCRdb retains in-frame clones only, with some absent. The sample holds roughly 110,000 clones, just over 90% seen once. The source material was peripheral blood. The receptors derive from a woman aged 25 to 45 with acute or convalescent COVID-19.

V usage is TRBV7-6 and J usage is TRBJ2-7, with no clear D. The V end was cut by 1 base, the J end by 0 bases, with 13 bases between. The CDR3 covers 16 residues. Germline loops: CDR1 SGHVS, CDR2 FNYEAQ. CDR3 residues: CASSLVRAMSSYEQYF. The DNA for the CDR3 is TGTGCCAGCAGCTTAGTTAGAGCCATGAGCTCCTACGAGCAGTACTTC.

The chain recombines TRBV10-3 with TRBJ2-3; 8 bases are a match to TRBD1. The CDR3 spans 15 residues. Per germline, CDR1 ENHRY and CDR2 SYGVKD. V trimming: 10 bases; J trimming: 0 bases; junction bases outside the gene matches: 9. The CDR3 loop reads CATQARTGSTDTQYF. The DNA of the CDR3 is TGTGCCACCCAGGCCCGGACAGGGAGCACAGATACGCAGTATTTT.

The CDR3 DNA reads as TGTGCCAGTAGTATCGACGGGGGGGACACCCCCTACGAGCAGTACTTC. Its protein is CASSIDGGDTPYEQYF. The V gene is TRBV19, the J gene TRBJ2-7; 8 nucleotides match TRBD2. Per the germline V gene, CDR1 is LNHDA and CDR2 is SQIVND (reference sequence). Trimming took 3 bases from V and 2 from J; bases not matched to a gene: 9. This CDR3 has 16 residues.

CDR3 in amino acids: CASSLSAGSSYNEQFF. Written as DNA, the CDR3 is TGTGCCAGCAGTTTATCGGCTGGGAGCTCCTACAATGAGCAGTTCTTC. The genes are TRBV27 and TRBJ2-1, with TRBD2 as a possible D gene (5 bases). Deletions cut 0 bases from V and 0 bases from J, with 9 bases between. The CDR3 is 16 amino acids. From germline, CDR1 is MNHEY and CDR2 SMNVEV (reference sequence).

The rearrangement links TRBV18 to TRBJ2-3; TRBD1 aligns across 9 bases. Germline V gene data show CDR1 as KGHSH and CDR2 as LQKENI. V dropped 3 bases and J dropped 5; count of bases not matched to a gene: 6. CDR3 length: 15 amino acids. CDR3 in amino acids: CASSPGQGEIDTQYF. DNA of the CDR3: TGTGCCAGCTCACCGGGACAGGGAGAAATAGATACGCAGTATTTT.

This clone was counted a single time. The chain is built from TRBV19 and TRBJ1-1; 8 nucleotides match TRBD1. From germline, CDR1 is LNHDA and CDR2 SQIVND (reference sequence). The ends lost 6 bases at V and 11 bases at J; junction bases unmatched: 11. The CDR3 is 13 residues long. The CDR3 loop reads CASSRGQGIGAFF. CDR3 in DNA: TGTGCCAGTAGCCGCGGACAGGGTATTGGGGCTTTCTTT.

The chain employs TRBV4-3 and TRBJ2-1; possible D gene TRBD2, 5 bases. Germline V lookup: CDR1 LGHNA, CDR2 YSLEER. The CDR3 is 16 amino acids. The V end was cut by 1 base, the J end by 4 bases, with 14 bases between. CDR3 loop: CASSQGHAGRYNEQFF. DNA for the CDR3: TGCGCCAGCAGCCAAGGGCACGCGGGCAGATACAATGAGCAGTTCTTC.

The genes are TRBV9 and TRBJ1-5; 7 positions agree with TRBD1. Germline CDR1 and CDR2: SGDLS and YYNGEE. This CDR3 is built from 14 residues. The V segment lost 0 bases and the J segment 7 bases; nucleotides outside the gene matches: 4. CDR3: CASSVGQGGQPQHF. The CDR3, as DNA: TGTGCCAGCAGCGTAGGACAGGGTGGACAGCCCCAGCATTTT.